This record looks at one T cell receptor (beta chain) sequence and its context. Its specificity is unknown. Germline CDR1 reads MDHEN; CDR2 reads SYDVKM. V lost 6 bases and J 8 bases, leaving 14 bases between the germline ends. There are 13 residues in the CDR3. This record belongs to a study of T cell responses to AZD1222 COVID-19 vaccine. Findings of the study overall: Reportedly, close to half of spike-specific TCRs are directed against unmutated variant regions. Rises in breadth and depth of Spike-specific TCRs came after two AZD1222 doses.

This table comes from immunoSEQ multiplex PCR, and its TCRdb copy is limited to in-frame clones, with some not included. The sample shows 93,000 or so clones, 91% of them seen only once. The chain combines TRBV28 with TRBJ2-1, with D unresolved. The sequences come from peripheral blood, collected on day 0 of AZD1222 vaccination. The clonotype originates from an adult in good health. The CDR3 is CASSLLARDEQFF. As DNA, the CDR3 is TGTGCCAGCAGCCTTCTCGCGAGAGATGAGCAGTTCTTC.